The 5 T cell receptor beta chains reported below all come from one sample, sequenced in a study of vaccination effects on CD4 cells after COVID-19. The method was immunoSEQ multiplex PCR; TCRdb's version includes in-frame clones alone and lacks a portion of them. The sample includes more than 15,000 clones, around 70% of them seen just once. Antigen specificity for these receptors is unknown. After expansion with viral peptide pools in the ViraFEST assay, antigen-specific CD4+ T cells were sequenced. After around 10 days in culture, the CD4+ T cells were isolated. Confirmation by PCR established that the person had SARS-CoV-2 infection between March and December 2020. Each participant received a vaccine that was either BNT162b2 or mRNA-1273, given as two doses. The material was CD4+ T cells from PBMCs cultured with SARS-CoV-2 spike peptides, obtained after COVID-19 vaccination. The receptors were sampled from a human donor who had a prior SARS-CoV-2 infection.

V is TRBV2 and J is TRBJ1-2; possibly TRBD1 for D (5 bases). CDR1 is SNHLY, CDR2 FYNNEI, per germline. CDR3 length: 14 residues. The V end lost 0 bases, the J end lost 8 bases, and 13 bases lay between the germline ends. CDR3: CASSEAGWGSGYTF. As DNA, the CDR3 is TGTGCCAGCAGTGAAGCGGGGTGGGGCTCGGGCTACACCTTC.

This clone was recorded a few times. The rearrangement uses TRBV14 and TRBJ2-2; D possibly matches TRBD1 or TRBD2 (6 bases each). Per the germline V gene, CDR1 is SGHDN and CDR2 is FVKESK. Trimming left V 2 bases short and J 3 bases short, with 28 bases between. The CDR3 totals 21 residues. CDR3 loop: CASSQIYPGGSQKGDTGELFF. The CDR3 DNA reads TGTGCCAGCAGCCAAATCTACCCCGGGGGCAGTCAAAAGGGGGACACCGGGGAGCTGTTTTTT.

This clone was seen once. This chain uses TRBV28 with TRBJ2-3; possibly TRBD1 or TRBD2 for D (6 bases each). The CDR3 runs to 15 residues. Germline assignment: CDR1 MDHEN and CDR2 SYDVKM. V was cut by 2 bases and J by 4 bases, with 13 bases left in between. CDR3 sequence: CASSLSIGGPDTQYF. CDR3 sequence (DNA): TGTGCCAGCAGTTTAAGTATCGGGGGCCCAGATACGCAGTATTTT.

The V and J genes are TRBV5-4 and TRBJ2-2; the D gene is possibly TRBD1 (6 bases). V was shortened by 4 bases and J by 6 bases, with 13 bases between the two germline ends. Germline CDR1 and CDR2: SGHNT and YYREEE (reference sequence). There are 14 residues in the CDR3. For the CDR3, the DNA is TGTGCCAGCAGCCCCCCCGCAGGGGCCGGGGAGCTGTTTTTT. Protein: CASSPPAGAGELFF.

The rearrangement links TRBV7-3 to TRBJ2-3, with TRBD2 identical over 7 bases. The CDR3 loop spans 15 amino acids. Germline V gives CDR1 SGHTA, CDR2 FQGTGA. Losses at the gene ends were 2 bases for V and 3 bases for J; bases not matched to a gene: 5. CDR3 DNA: TGTGCCAGCAGCTTATCCAGCGGGGCTACAGATACGCAGTATTTT. Its translation is CASSLSSGATDTQYF.